This TCR beta chain stems from a study of blood T cell repertoires in COVID-19. Study overall: From the United States, Italy and Spain came samples of acute and convalescent COVID-19. Sources were T cells, B-cell-depleted T cells, or PBMCs; the material itself was cDNA or gDNA.

The germline V gene encodes CDR1 MNHNY and CDR2 SVGAGI (reference sequence). The CDR3 is made up of 15 amino acids. The V gene end was trimmed by 4 bases and the J gene end by 5 bases; junction bases not matched to a gene: 7. Authors' analysis steps: Quantification of nucleated cells was approximated via reference gene primer amplification. Sequenced by immunoSEQ multiplex PCR; TCRdb stores in-frame clones only, minus some. V and J calls and clone size come straight from that table; D and trimming were deduced from the DNA. The table has 80,000 to 100,000 clones, 87% seen once. Sequenced: peripheral blood. The origin of this receptor is a man aged 65-85 years with acute or convalescent COVID-19. This sequence joins TRBV6-6 and TRBJ2-1, with TRBD1 identical over 8 bases. The CDR3 sequence is CASSSGTGDNNEQFF. In nucleotides, the CDR3 is TGTGCCAGCAGTTCCGGGACAGGTGATAACAATGAGCAGTTCTTC.